The next 21 T cell receptor beta chains were all read from a single sample in a study of blood T cell repertoires in COVID-19. Profiling relied on immunoSEQ multiplex PCR, and the TCRdb table lists in-frame clones only, not all of them. The table shows about 62,000 clones, with about nine tenths occurring only once. The sequenced sample was peripheral blood. Receptors were obtained from a woman aged 80 or over with acute or convalescent COVID-19.

V is TRBV24-1 and J is TRBJ2-7; possible D gene TRBD1, 5 bases. Trimming cost V 3 bases and J 3 bases, with 14 bases left between them. Germline CDR1 reads KGHDR; CDR2 reads SFDVKD. This CDR3 region has 15 residues. CDR3 DNA sequence: TGTGCCACCAGTGATCAGGGAATTACCCTCTACGAGCAGTACTTC. The encoded protein is CATSDQGITLYEQYF.

This sequence joins TRBV7-8 and TRBJ2-1, with 11 nucleotides matching TRBD1. V lost 5 bases, J lost 8 bases, and 5 bases stayed unmatched. Germline V gene sequence: CDR1 SGHVS, CDR2 FQNEAQ. This CDR3 region has 14 residues. CDR3 DNA: TGTGCCAGCAGCCAGGGACAGGGGGTCGATGAGCAGTTCTTC. It is translated as CASSQGQGVDEQFF.

In the case of this clone: Other DNA variants within this sample encode the same CDR3. The V gene is TRBV11-2, the J gene TRBJ2-5, with a possible D match to TRBD1 (5 bases). This CDR3 is built from 14 residues. Germline-derived CDR1 and CDR2 are SGHAT and FQNNGV. The germline V and J ends were trimmed by 1 base and 2 bases, with 8 bases remaining between them. CDR3 nucleotide sequence: TGTGCCAGCAGCTTAGGTGGGGCACAAGAGACCCAGTACTTC. Translation: CASSLGGAQETQYF.

The genes are TRBV30 and TRBJ2-2; the D gene is possibly TRBD2 (6 bases). This CDR3 has 15 residues. The V gene lost 1 base and the J gene lost 3 bases, with 12 bases spanning the gap. In germline, CDR1 is GTSNPN, CDR2 SVGIG (reference sequence). This CDR3 is CAWSAGRGDTGELFF. The DNA of the CDR3 is TGTGCCTGGAGTGCTGGGCGCGGGGACACCGGGGAGCTGTTTTTT. The full variable domain, its missing parts supplied by reference TRBV30 and TRBJ2-2, is SQTIHQWPATLVQPVGSPLSLECTVEGTSNPNLYWYRQAAGRGLQLLFYSVGIGQISSEVPQNLSASRPQDRQFILSSKKLLLSDSGFYLCAWSAGRGDTGELFFGEGSRLTVL.

V is TRBV18 and J is TRBJ1-1, with D perhaps matching TRBD1 (6 bases). Germline CDR1 and CDR2: KGHSH and LQKENI. Trimming stripped 8 bases from V and 4 bases from J, with 11 bases between. The CDR3 contains 12 residues. CDR3 in DNA: TGTGCCAGCGCAGGGGTGGGCACTGAAGCTTTCTTT. Translating gives CASAGVGTEAFF.

The chain uses TRBV5-1 and TRBJ2-5; the match to TRBD1 covers 7 bases. The V gene's germline CDR1 is SGHRS and CDR2 YFSETQ. The V segment lost 4 bases and the J segment 5 bases; nucleotides outside the gene matches: 8. The CDR3 runs 14 residues. CDR3 coding DNA: TGCGCCAGCAGCACGGGAAGGGGGCGTGAGACCCAGTACTTC. It yields the protein CASSTGRGRETQYF.

V and J are TRBV6-2 or TRBV6-3 and TRBJ2-5; D perhaps matches TRBD2 (7 bases). Deletions cut 6 bases from V and 5 bases from J, with 19 bases between. The CDR3 loop spans 15 amino acids. Germline CDR1 and CDR2: MNHEY and SVGEGT. CDR3 loop: CASSQPQGGGETQYF. The CDR3 nucleotides read TGTGCCAGCAGCCAACCTCAGGGAGGGGGGGAGACCCAGTACTTC.

This clone was recorded a few times. The rearrangement uses TRBV6-5 and TRBJ1-6; 7 bases are shared with TRBD1. CDR3 size: 14 residues. The germline gives CDR1 MNHEY, CDR2 SVGAGI. V was pared by 6 bases and J by 4 bases, with 3 bases of the junction left unmatched. CDR3 DNA: TGTGCCAGCAGATACAGGGGTTATAATTCACCCCTCCACTTT. This translates into CASRYRGYNSPLHF.

The V call is TRBV6-6, the J call TRBJ2-3, with TRBD1 matching 10 bases. CDR3 length equals 14 residues. The V gene end was trimmed by 7 bases and the J gene end by 10 bases; junction bases not matched to a gene: 11. CDR1 is MNHNY and CDR2 is SVGAGI in the germline V gene (reference sequence). CDR3 loop: CASTSRDRGWAQYF. In nucleotides, the CDR3 is TGTGCCAGCACCTCCCGGGACAGGGGATGGGCGCAGTATTTT.

This clone has a single count. The chain is built from TRBV4-3 and TRBJ1-1, with D possibly matching TRBD1 (6 bases). The CDR3 sequence is 19 residues long. Germline CDR1 LGHNA, CDR2 YSLEER. V lost 0 bases to trimming and J lost 3 bases, with 23 bases between them. The CDR3: CASSQEGRGRVGGDTEAFF. CDR3 coding DNA: TGCGCCAGCAGCCAAGAAGGGCGGGGGCGCGTGGGAGGGGACACTGAAGCTTTCTTT.

This rearrangement joins TRBV6-6 to TRBJ2-2; TRBD1 might be the D (6 bases). V was clipped by 6 bases and J by 2 bases, with 13 bases between them. Germline CDR1 MNHNY, CDR2 SVGAGI (reference sequence). This CDR3 is 15 amino acids long. Here the CDR3 DNA reads TGTGCCAGCAGCTACGGGACACCTAACACCGGGGAGCTGTTTTTT. Protein sequence: CASSYGTPNTGELFF.

The rearrangement uses TRBV19 and TRBJ2-3; 7 nucleotides match TRBD1. Germline CDR1 is LNHDA and CDR2 is SQIVND (reference sequence). V shed 4 bases and J 1 base; nucleotides not matched to a gene: 8. CDR3 size: 16 residues. This CDR3 is CASSNQGGAGTDTQYF. DNA for the CDR3: TGTGCCAGTAGTAACCAAGGGGGCGCGGGCACAGATACGCAGTATTTT.

The genes are TRBV9 and TRBJ2-1; 16 nucleotides agree with TRBD2. The CDR3 is 17 residues long. CDR1 is SGDLS and CDR2 is YYNGEE in the germline V gene. V lost 4 bases, J lost 7 bases, and 8 bases stayed unmatched. The CDR3 is CASSRGLAGGPLNEQFF. DNA of the CDR3: TGTGCCAGCAGCCGGGGACTAGCGGGAGGGCCACTAAATGAGCAGTTCTTC.

The rearrangement links TRBV30 to TRBJ2-5, with 9 positions matching TRBD1. The CDR3 has 14 residues. The junction had 4 bases not matched to a gene; V was cut back by 0 bases and J by 5 bases. In germline, CDR1 is GTSNPN, CDR2 SVGIG (reference sequence). The CDR3 bases are TGTGCCTGGAGTGTACAGGGGGCATGGGAGACCCAGTACTTC. This encodes CAWSVQGAWETQYF.

The gene calls are TRBV2 and TRBJ2-7, with TRBD1 matching over 9 bases. Germline V gives CDR1 SNHLY, CDR2 FYNNEI. The V gene end was trimmed by 6 bases and the J gene end by 4 bases; junction bases not matched to a gene: 10. The CDR3 is 15 amino acids. This chain's CDR3 is CASRGGQGTLYEQYF. The CDR3 nucleotides read TGTGCCAGCAGGGGAGGACAGGGGACTTTATACGAGCAGTACTTC.

This clone was seen only once. The V call is TRBV5-1, the J call TRBJ2-1; 10 nucleotides line up with TRBD2. The CDR3 is made up of 16 amino acids. Germline CDR1 and CDR2: SGHRS and YFSETQ. V shed 0 bases, J shed 8 bases, and the junction held 8 bases outside the gene matches. The CDR3 protein is CASSLVERGGLDEQFF. For the CDR3, the DNA is TGCGCCAGCAGCTTGGTAGAGCGGGGGGGCCTCGATGAGCAGTTCTTC.

J is TRBJ2-6 and V is TRBV27, with TRBD2 identical over 14 bases. V was clipped by 6 bases and J by 3 bases; unmatched bases: 7. Germline CDR1 MNHEY, CDR2 SMNVEV (reference sequence). The CDR3 covers 18 residues. Here the CDR3 reads CASSLGLAGGIGANVLTF. As DNA, the CDR3 is TGTGCCAGCAGCCTAGGACTAGCGGGAGGTATTGGGGCCAACGTCCTGACTTTC. Full variable domain (remainder filled in from reference TRBV27 and TRBJ2-6): EAQVTQNPRYLITVTGKKLTVTCSQNMNHEYMSWYRQDPGLGLRQIYYSMNVEVTDKGDVPEGYKVSRKEKRNFPLILESPSPNQTSLYFCASSLGLAGGIGANVLTFGAGSRLTVL.

This chain connects TRBV5-1 to TRBJ1-2, with D possibly TRBD1 on 6 matching bases. This CDR3 has 16 residues. V lost 4 bases and J lost 6, with 22 bases in between. Looked up from germline, CDR1 is SGHRS and CDR2 is YFSETQ. The CDR3 DNA is TGCGCCAGCAGCATCCAACCTGACAGGAGCGTGGATGGCTACACCTTC. Translation: CASSIQPDRSVDGYTF.

V gene TRBV5-6 combines with J gene TRBJ1-2, with a tentative D call TRBD1 (5 bases). CDR1 and CDR2 (germline): SGHDT, YYEEEE. This CDR3 is 13 amino acids long. Trimming pared 3 bases from V and 12 bases from J, leaving 18 bases between. The CDR3 region has the DNA TGTGCCAGCAGCTCCTCGTTCGGGGGAATAGACACCTTC. The encoded protein is CASSSSFGGIDTF.

A few counts support this clone. The chain carries TRBV5-1 and TRBJ1-2; 8 bases are a match to TRBD1. This CDR3 region has 18 residues. Germline values: CDR1 SGHRS, CDR2 YFSETQ. V lost 1 base, J lost 5 bases, and 16 bases stayed unmatched. The CDR3 sequence: CASSLFGTGGSPGYGYTF. The CDR3 DNA follows: TGCGCCAGCAGCTTGTTTGGGACAGGAGGATCCCCTGGGTATGGCTACACCTTC.

V is TRBV5-1 and J is TRBJ2-2; 9 bases are shared with TRBD2. V trimming: 4 bases; J trimming: 2 bases; junction bases outside the gene matches: 3. The CDR3 covers 15 residues. Germline V gene lookup returns CDR1 SGHRS and CDR2 YFSETQ. The CDR3 DNA reads as TGCGCCAGCAGCAGACTAGCGGATAACACCGGGGAGCTGTTTTTT. It translates to CASSRLADNTGELFF.